Listed below are T cell receptor beta chains from one sample, sequenced in a study of CD8 T cells in cerebrospinal fluid in Alzheimer's disease. With the 10x single-cell sequencing reads reprocessed, TCRdb shows one record per CDR3 protein and no DNA. Across over 1,000 distinct CDR3 sequences, the top ten clones capture roughly 8% of the sample. The specimen sequenced was cerebrospinal fluid. These receptors were taken from a human donor in good health. Each CDR3 is given with its conserved first and last residue. Not every row has a clone size; where given, it reads once, few, many or a size class.

abundance: large; j_gene: TRBJ2-7; v_gene: TRBV5-6; CDR3aa: CASSGPREQYF
abundance: medium-sized; j_gene: TRBJ2-1; v_gene: TRBV20-1; CDR3aa: CSAKDSGGIYNEQFF
abundance: large; j_gene: TRBJ2-1; v_gene: TRBV5-1; CDR3aa: CASSQGTGVDEQFF
abundance: large; j_gene: TRBJ2-3; v_gene: TRBV7-2; CDR3aa: CASSKAGVTDTQYF
abundance: large; j_gene: TRBJ2-2; v_gene: TRBV12-3/TRBV12-4; CDR3aa: CASSLISVTGELFF
abundance: large; j_gene: TRBJ1-2; v_gene: TRBV7-2; CDR3aa: CASSPNGFPPYYGYTF
abundance: medium-sized; j_gene: TRBJ2-1; v_gene: TRBV20-1; CDR3aa: CSARVETSGSNEQFF
abundance: medium-sized; j_gene: TRBJ2-2; v_gene: TRBV27; CDR3aa: CASSLTGMNTGELFF
abundance: medium-sized; j_gene: TRBJ2-3; v_gene: TRBV19; CDR3aa: CASQPSGLAGGPSTDTQYF
abundance: medium-sized; j_gene: TRBJ1-2; v_gene: TRBV28; CDR3aa: CASSLSRSYGYTF
abundance: medium-sized; j_gene: TRBJ2-3; v_gene: TRBV5-1; CDR3aa: CASSLTTDTQYF
abundance: medium-sized; j_gene: TRBJ2-1; v_gene: TRBV27; CDR3aa: CASSLSPPSVSYNEQFF
abundance: medium-sized; j_gene: TRBJ1-1; v_gene: TRBV19; CDR3aa: CASSTQGARAFF
abundance: large; j_gene: TRBJ1-5; v_gene: TRBV7-2; CDR3aa: CASSVDRAGNQPQHF
abundance: large; j_gene: TRBJ2-1; v_gene: TRBV7-2; CDR3aa: CASSLQATPLPFF
abundance: medium-sized; j_gene: TRBJ2-1; v_gene: TRBV5-4; CDR3aa: CASSLVPGLYNEQFF
abundance: large; j_gene: TRBJ2-5; v_gene: TRBV11-2; CDR3aa: CASSPRSAARAQYF
abundance: .; j_gene: TRBJ2-3; v_gene: TRBV10-1; CDR3aa: CASSEGGTLGVTDTQYF
abundance: large; j_gene: TRBJ1-5; v_gene: TRBV28; CDR3aa: CASSLRQSNQPQHF
abundance: large; j_gene: TRBJ1-2; v_gene: TRBV7-8; CDR3aa: CASSPGRDYGYTF
abundance: medium-sized; j_gene: TRBJ2-3; v_gene: TRBV24-1; CDR3aa: CATSDRMTDLTDTQYF
abundance: large; j_gene: TRBJ2-7; v_gene: TRBV6-2/TRBV6-3; CDR3aa: CASSDLAGGYEQYF
abundance: large; j_gene: TRBJ2-1; v_gene: TRBV19; CDR3aa: CASSIGLDNEQFF
abundance: medium-sized; j_gene: TRBJ1-5; v_gene: TRBV19; CDR3aa: CASNLQGSNQPQHF
abundance: medium-sized; j_gene: TRBJ2-1; v_gene: TRBV7-9; CDR3aa: CASSPTHRAQPHYNEQFF
abundance: medium-sized; j_gene: TRBJ1-5; v_gene: TRBV27; CDR3aa: CASSLVFPPTSNQPQHF
abundance: large; j_gene: TRBJ2-7; v_gene: TRBV27; CDR3aa: CASSPSPGPYF
abundance: large; j_gene: TRBJ2-2; v_gene: TRBV7-8; CDR3aa: CASSLSDRWLSTGELFF
abundance: large; j_gene: TRBJ1-5; v_gene: TRBV5-1; CDR3aa: CASSLDPNRDNQPQHF
abundance: medium-sized; j_gene: TRBJ1-2; v_gene: TRBV6-5; CDR3aa: CASSLNFPGQGDYTF
abundance: medium-sized; j_gene: TRBJ2-7; v_gene: TRBV5-1; CDR3aa: CASSEPGLSYEQYF
abundance: .; j_gene: TRBJ2-2; v_gene: TRBV12-3/TRBV12-4; CDR3aa: CASSLVGAGTGELFF
abundance: large; j_gene: TRBJ2-1; v_gene: TRBV12-3/TRBV12-4; CDR3aa: CASRPWDGEQFF
abundance: medium-sized; j_gene: TRBJ1-6; v_gene: TRBV14; CDR3aa: CASASASSYNSPLHF